This TCR beta chain was obtained from a study of metastatic and nonmetastatic thyroid tumors. At the level of the study: Both malignant and benign thyroid patients supplied peripheral blood and tumor or nodule tissue samples, across which the repertoires of these patients were then compared.

This clone ranks as medium-sized. MiXCR re-clonotyped the PCR reads for TCRdb. The table has 12,000 or so clones, 27% seen once. Thyroid surgery was preceded by no treatment in any patient. Sequences were obtained from adjacent normal tissue. The receptor was derived from a male donor with papillary thyroid cancer or a benign thyroid nodule (not recorded which). Some clones in this sample may be carry-over from other donors' samples.

The CDR3 spells CASSQAGASPYEQYF. Here the CDR3 DNA reads TGCGCCAGCAGCCAAGCGGGAGCGAGTCCCTACGAGCAGTACTTC. This rearrangement joins TRBV4-1 to TRBJ2-7; tentatively, D is TRBD2 (6 bases). The V gene's germline CDR1 is MGHRA and CDR2 YSYEKL. CDR3 length: 15 amino acids. Trimming left V 1 base short and J 2 bases short, with 12 bases between.